The clone carrying this TCR beta chain was counted at least ten times. This entry belongs to a study of early T cells in non-severe SARS-CoV-2 infection. Looking at the study overall: Sequencing targeted bulk RNA from unsorted whole blood, leaving chains unpaired.

The CDR3 is 12 amino acids. With 6 bases removed from V and 3 bases from J, the gap between germline ends came to 8 bases. Germline values: CDR1 SQVTM, CDR2 ANQGSEA. As part of library construction, unique molecular identifiers were attached to individual cDNA molecules. TCRdb ran MiXCR on the 5' RACE reads and lists one entry per CDR3 protein. The sample consists of tens of thousands of distinct CDR3 sequences, around 6.6% of them appearing once. The TCR originated in an adult who was a healthcare worker with PCR-confirmed SARS-CoV-2 infection or an uninfected control (not recorded which). Specimen: whole blood, collected at baseline. V is TRBV29-1 and J is TRBJ1-4; D gene ambiguous. The CDR3 sequence is CSVSASNEKLFF. The CDR3 nucleotides are TGCAGCGTCTCAGCTTCTAATGAAAAACTGTTTTTT.